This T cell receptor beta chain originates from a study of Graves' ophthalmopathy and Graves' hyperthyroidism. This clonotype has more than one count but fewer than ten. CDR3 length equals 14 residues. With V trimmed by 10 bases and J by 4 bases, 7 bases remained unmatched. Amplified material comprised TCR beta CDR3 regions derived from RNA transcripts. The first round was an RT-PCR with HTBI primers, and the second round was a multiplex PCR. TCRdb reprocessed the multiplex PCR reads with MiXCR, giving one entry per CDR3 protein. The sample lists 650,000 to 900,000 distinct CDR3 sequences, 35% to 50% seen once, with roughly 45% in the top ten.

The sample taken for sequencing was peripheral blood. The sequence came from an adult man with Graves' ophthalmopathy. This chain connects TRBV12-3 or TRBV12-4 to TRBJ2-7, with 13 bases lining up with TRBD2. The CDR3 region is CATSRTSGSYEQYF. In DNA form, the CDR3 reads TGTGCCACCTCCCGGACTAGCGGGAGTTACGAGCAGTACTTC.